The clone carrying this TCR beta chain was detected many times. PBMCs originated in around 11 ml of fresh peripheral blood. TCR beta CDR3 regions were amplified from RNA transcripts. HTBI primers were used in a first-round RT-PCR, which preceded a second-round multiplex PCR. Each CDR3 protein gets one entry after TCRdb re-called the multiplex PCR reads with MiXCR. The sample has 150,000 to 200,000 distinct CDR3 sequences; 39% are singletons. V lost 4 bases and J 4 bases, leaving 14 bases between the germline ends. Germline CDR1 and CDR2: LGHNA and YSLEER. This CDR3 region has 15 residues. The sample comes from a study of Graves' ophthalmopathy and Graves' hyperthyroidism.

This sequence originates from a man aged 30 to 39 with Graves' ophthalmopathy. This chain connects TRBV4-3 to TRBJ1-5; D is undetermined. Material: peripheral blood. For the CDR3, the DNA is TGCGCCAGCAGCCGAGGGAGGGTGGGGAATCAGCCCCAGCATTTT. It is translated as CASSRGRVGNQPQHF.